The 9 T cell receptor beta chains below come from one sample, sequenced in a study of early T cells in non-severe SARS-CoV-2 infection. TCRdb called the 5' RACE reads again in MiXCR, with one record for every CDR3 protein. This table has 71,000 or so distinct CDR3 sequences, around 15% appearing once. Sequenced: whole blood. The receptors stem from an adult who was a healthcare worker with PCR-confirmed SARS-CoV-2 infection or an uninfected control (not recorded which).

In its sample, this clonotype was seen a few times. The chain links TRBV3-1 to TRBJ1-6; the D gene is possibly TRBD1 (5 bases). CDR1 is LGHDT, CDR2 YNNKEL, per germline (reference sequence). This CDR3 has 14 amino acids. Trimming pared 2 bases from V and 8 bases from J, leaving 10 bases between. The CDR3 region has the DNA TGTGCCAGCAGCCAATTTCGAGGGGATTCACCCCTCCACTTT. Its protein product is CASSQFRGDSPLHF.

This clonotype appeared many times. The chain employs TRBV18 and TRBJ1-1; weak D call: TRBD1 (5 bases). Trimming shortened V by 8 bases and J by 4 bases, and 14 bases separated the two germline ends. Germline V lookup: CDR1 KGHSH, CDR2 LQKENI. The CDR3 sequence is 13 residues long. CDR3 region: CASTAQGLTEAFF. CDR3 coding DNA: TGTGCCAGCACCGCGCAGGGTCTCACTGAAGCTTTCTTT.

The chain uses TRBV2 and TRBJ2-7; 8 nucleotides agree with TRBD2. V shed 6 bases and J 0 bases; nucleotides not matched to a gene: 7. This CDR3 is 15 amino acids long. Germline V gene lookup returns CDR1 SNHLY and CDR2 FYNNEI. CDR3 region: CASRRGSGSSYEQYF. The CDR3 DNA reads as TGTGCCAGCAGGAGGGGGAGCGGGAGCTCCTACGAGCAGTACTTC.

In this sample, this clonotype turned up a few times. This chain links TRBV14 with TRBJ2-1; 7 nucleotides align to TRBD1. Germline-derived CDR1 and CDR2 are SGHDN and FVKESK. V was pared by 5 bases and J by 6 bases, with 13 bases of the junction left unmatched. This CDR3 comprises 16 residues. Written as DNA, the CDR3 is TGTGCCAGCAGCTTACTAAACAGGGGAGTCATCAATGAGCAGTTCTTC. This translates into CASSLLNRGVINEQFF.

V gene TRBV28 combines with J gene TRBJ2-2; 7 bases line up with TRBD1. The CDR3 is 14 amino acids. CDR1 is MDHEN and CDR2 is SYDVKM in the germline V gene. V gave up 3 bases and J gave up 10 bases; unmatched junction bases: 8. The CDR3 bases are TGTGCCAGCAGTTTCCTGACAGGGAACGCGGAGCTGTTTTTT. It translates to CASSFLTGNAELFF.

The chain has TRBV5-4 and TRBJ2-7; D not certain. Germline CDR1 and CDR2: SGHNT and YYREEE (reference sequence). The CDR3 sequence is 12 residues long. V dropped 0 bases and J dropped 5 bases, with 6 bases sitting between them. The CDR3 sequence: CASSLDPHEQYF. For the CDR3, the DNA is TGTGCCAGCAGCTTGGACCCCCACGAGCAGTACTTC.

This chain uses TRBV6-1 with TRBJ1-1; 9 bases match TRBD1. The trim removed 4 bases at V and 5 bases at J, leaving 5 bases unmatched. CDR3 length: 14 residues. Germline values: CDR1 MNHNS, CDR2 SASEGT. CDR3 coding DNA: TGTGCCAGCAGTGCCGGGACAGGGTTTACTGAAGCTTTCTTT. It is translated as CASSAGTGFTEAFF.

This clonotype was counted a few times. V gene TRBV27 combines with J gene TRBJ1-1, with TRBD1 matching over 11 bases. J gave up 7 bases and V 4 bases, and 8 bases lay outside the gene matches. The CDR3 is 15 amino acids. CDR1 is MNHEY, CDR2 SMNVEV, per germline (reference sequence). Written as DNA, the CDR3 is TGTGCCAGCAGTTCCTGGGGGACAGGGGGGGTTGAAGCTTTCTTT. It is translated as CASSSWGTGGVEAFF.

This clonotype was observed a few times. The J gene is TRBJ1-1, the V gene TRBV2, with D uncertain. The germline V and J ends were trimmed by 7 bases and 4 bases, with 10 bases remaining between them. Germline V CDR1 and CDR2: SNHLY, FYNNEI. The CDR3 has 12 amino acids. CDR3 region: CASKVMGTEAFF. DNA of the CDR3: TGTGCCAGCAAGGTGATGGGCACTGAAGCTTTCTTT.